This T cell receptor (beta chain) was captured in a study of CD8 T cells in Susac syndrome. Findings of the study overall: The authors acknowledged that the study's TCR sequencing and HLA analysis involved relatively few individuals.

RNA was extracted with the RNeasy kit, and a quantity of roughly 0.5 to 1 ug was reverse transcribed using random hexamers. The TCR beta CDR3 was amplified by immunoSEQ multiplex PCR across 54 Vbeta, 13 Jbeta. TCRdb itself ran the immunoSEQ multiplex PCR reads through MiXCR, one entry per CDR3 protein. The sample records 350,000 to 550,000 distinct CDR3 sequences, 75% to 90% being singletons. For this clonotype: Its antigen remains unidentified.

Germline loops: CDR1 GTSNPN, CDR2 SVGIG (reference sequence). The CDR3 sequence is 14 residues long. Trimming removed 1 base at V and 5 bases at J, with 12 bases between. TCR beta was sequenced from blood CD8+ and CD4+ T cells. The multiple sclerosis control group was made up of treatment-naive patients with stable or active relapsing-remitting disease. The clonotype was recovered from a human donor with multiple sclerosis. The genes are TRBV30 and TRBJ1-5, with D perhaps matching TRBD1 (5 bases). Sequencing used CD8+ T cells from PBMCs. Written as DNA, the CDR3 is TGTGCCTGGAGTGAGAACCGGGGCGATCAGCCCCAGCATTTT. Amino acid sequence: CAWSENRGDQPQHF.